This T cell receptor beta chain was identified during a study of T cells after yellow fever vaccination. Study conclusions and caveats: Reappearing after the booster were most of the clones from primary vaccination (around 96% CD4, approximately 86% CD8).

Synthesis of TCR cDNA relied on 5'RACE template switching, which attached a universal primer site and UMIs. TCRdb redid the calling of the 5' RACE reads with MiXCR, one entry per CDR3 protein. The sample carries approximately 150,000 distinct CDR3 sequences, 6.5% to 8.5% recorded once. This CDR3 has 16 residues. The V gene's germline CDR1 is ENHRY and CDR2 SYGVKD. After removal of 10 bases from V and 6 bases from J, the junction contained 17 bases not matched to a gene. This clonotype was detected ten times or more. What it binds is not known. This clonotype was sampled from a man aged 25 to 45 who received the YFV17D yellow fever vaccine. Source: CD4+ T cells sorted from PBMCs, taken 5 days after the yellow fever booster vaccination. V gene TRBV10-3 combines with J gene TRBJ2-1; TRBD2 matches 8 bases. CDR3 DNA sequence: TGTGCCACCCGGCGAGGGGCGGGACTAGAGATCAATGAGCAGTTCTTC. Encoded protein: CATRRGAGLEINEQFF.